This record concerns one TCR beta chain sequence. Its antigen is unidentified. This sample is part of a study of CXCR3-negative and CXCR3-positive naive CD8 T cells. Germline V gene data show CDR1 as SGHDT and CDR2 as YYEEEE. The CDR3 length is 14 residues. Cells that were CD45RO-CCR7+CD27+CD95- constituted naive CD8+ T cells. Study-level findings and limits: Naive cells with CXCR3 showed TRB CDR3s that were more hydrophobic than those in CXCR3-negative naive cells. Memory cells differed in TRBV-TRBJ usage, but naive CXCR3-negative and CXCR3-positive cells had similar usage.

Researchers prepared the TRB cDNA libraries using 5' RACE with UMI labels. TCRdb reprocessed the 5' RACE reads and stores each CDR3 protein as one record, lacking DNA. The listing records 50,000 to 65,000 distinct CDR3 sequences. This chain joins TRBV5-6 and TRBJ2-2. Material: naive CXCR3+ CD8+ T cells from blood. Stated subset: CD45RO-CCR7+CD27+CD95- naive CD8+ T cells expressing CXCR3 (TNR3+). This receptor was taken from a human donor in good health. Some clones in this sample may be carry-over from other donors' samples. CDR3 loop: CASSLGANTGELFF.